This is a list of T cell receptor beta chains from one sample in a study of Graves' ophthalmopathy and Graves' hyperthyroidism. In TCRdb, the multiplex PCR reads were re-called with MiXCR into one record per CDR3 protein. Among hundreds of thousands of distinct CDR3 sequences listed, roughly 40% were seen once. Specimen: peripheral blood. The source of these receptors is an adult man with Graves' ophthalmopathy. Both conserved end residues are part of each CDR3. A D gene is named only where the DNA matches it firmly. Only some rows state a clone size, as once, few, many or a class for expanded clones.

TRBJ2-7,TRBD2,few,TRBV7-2,CASSPYGLAGTYEQYF,TGTGCCAGTAGTCCCTACGGACTAGCGGGGACCTACGAGCAGTACTTC
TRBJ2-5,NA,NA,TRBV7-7,CASSLGVGAGLTQETQYF,TGTGCCAGCAGCTTAGGAGTGGGAGCGGGTCTTACCCAAGAGACCCAGTACTTC
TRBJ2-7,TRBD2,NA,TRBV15,CATSSPRPGLARHEQYF,TGTGCCACCAGCAGCCCACGCCCGGGACTAGCGAGACACGAGCAGTACTTC
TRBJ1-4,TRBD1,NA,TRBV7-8,CASSFRDRDTANEKLFF,TGTGCCAGCAGCTTCCGGGACAGGGACACAGCTAATGAAAAACTGTTTTTT
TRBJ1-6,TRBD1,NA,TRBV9,CASSRQGGSPSYNSPLHF,TGTGCCAGCAGCAGACAGGGAGGCAGTCCCTCCTATAATTCACCCCTCCACTTT
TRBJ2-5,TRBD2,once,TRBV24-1,CASSLPMGGEEDQYF,TGTGCCAGCAGCCTTCCGATGGGGGGGGAGGAAGACCAGTACTTC
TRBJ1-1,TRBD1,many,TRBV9,CASSVGTGRTEAFF,TGTGCCAGCAGCGTAGGGACAGGGCGAACTGAAGCTTTCTTT
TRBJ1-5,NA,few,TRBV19,CASAETLNQPQHF,TGTGCCAGTGCTGAAACACTCAATCAGCCCCAGCATTTT
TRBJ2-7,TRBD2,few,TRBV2,CASSVTSGGRYEQYF,TGTGCCAGCAGTGTGACTAGCGGGGGTCGGTACGAGCAGTACTTC
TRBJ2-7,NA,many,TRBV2,CASSHEQYF,TGTGCCAGCAGTCACGAGCAGTACTTC
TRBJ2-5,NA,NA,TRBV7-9,CASSPTPRGQETQYF,TGTGCCAGCAGCCCCACTCCGAGGGGCCAAGAGACCCAGTACTTC
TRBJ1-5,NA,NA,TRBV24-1,CASTLSGRGSSQPQHF,TGTGCCAGCACCTTATCTGGTCGGGGAAGCAGTCAGCCCCAGCATTTT